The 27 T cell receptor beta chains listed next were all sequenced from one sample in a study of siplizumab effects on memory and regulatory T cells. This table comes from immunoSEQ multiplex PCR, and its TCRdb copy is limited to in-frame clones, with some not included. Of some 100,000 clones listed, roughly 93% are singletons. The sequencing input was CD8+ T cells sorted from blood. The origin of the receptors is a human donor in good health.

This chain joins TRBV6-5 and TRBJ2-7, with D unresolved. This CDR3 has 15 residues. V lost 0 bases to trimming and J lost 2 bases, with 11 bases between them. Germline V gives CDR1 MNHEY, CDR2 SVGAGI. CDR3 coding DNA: TGTGCCAGCAGTTACTCGACCGGGTTCCCCTACGAGCAGTACTTC. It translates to CASSYSTGFPYEQYF.

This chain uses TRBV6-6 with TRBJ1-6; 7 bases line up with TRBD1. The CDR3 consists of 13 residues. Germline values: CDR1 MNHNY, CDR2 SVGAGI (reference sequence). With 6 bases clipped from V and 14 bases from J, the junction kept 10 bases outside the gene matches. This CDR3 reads CASSRDSPPSLHF. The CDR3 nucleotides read TGTGCCAGCAGCCGGGACAGTCCCCCATCCCTCCACTTT.

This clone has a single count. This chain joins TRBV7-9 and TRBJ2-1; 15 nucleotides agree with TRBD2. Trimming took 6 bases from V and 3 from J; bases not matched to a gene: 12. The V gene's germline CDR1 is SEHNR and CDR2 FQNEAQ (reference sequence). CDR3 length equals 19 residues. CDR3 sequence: CASRGGGLAGGMNYNEQFF. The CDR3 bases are TGTGCCAGCAGAGGAGGGGGACTAGCGGGAGGAATGAACTACAATGAGCAGTTCTTC. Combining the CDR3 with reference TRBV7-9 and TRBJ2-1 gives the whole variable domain DTGVSQNPRHKITKRGQNVTFRCDPISEHNRLYWYRQTLGQGPEFLTYFQNEAQLEKSRLLSDRFSAERPKGSFSTLEIQRTEQGDSAMYLCASRGGGLAGGMNYNEQFFGPGTRLTVL.

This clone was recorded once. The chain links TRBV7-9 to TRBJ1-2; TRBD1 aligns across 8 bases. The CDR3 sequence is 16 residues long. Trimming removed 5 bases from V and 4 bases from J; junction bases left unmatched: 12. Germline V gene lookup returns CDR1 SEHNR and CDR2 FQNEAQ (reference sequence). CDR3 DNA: TGTGCCAGCAGCCCCAAGGGACAGGAACTTTTCTATGGCTACACCTTC. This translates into CASSPKGQELFYGYTF.

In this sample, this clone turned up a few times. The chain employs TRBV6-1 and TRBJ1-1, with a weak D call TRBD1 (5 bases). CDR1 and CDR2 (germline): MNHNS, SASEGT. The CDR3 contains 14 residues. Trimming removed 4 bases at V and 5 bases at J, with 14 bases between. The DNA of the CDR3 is TGTGCCAGCAGTGGGACACCTGAAGGGACTGAAGCTTTCTTT. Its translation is CASSGTPEGTEAFF.

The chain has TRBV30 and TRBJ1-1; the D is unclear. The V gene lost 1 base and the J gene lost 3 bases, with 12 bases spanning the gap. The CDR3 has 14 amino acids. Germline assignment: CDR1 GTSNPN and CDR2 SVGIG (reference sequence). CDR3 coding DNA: TGTGCCTGGAGTGCTCTCGTGGGGTACACTGAAGCTTTCTTT. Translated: CAWSALVGYTEAFF. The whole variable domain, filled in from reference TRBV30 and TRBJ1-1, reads SQTIHQWPATLVQPVGSPLSLECTVEGTSNPNLYWYRQAAGRGLQLLFYSVGIGQISSEVPQNLSASRPQDRQFILSSKKLLLSDSGFYLCAWSALVGYTEAFFGQGTRLTVV.

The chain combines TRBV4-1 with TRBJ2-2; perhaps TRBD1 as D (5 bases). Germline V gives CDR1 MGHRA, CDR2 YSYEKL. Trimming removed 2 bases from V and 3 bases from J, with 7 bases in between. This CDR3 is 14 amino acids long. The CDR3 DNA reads TGCGCCAGCAGCCAACCAGGGCACACCGGGGAGCTGTTTTTT. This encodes CASSQPGHTGELFF.

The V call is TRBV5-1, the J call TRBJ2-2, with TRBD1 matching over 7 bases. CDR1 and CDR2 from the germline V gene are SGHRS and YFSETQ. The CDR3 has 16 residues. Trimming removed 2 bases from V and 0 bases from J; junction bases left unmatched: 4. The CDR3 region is CASSFPTGSNTGELFF. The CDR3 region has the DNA TGCGCCAGCAGCTTTCCGACAGGGTCGAACACCGGGGAGCTGTTTTTT.

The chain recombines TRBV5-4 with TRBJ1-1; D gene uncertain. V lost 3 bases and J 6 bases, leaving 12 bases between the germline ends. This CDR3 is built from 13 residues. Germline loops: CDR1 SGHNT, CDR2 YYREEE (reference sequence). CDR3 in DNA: TGTGCCAGCAGCTCCTCCGAGAATTCTGAAGCTTTCTTT. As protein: CASSSSENSEAFF.

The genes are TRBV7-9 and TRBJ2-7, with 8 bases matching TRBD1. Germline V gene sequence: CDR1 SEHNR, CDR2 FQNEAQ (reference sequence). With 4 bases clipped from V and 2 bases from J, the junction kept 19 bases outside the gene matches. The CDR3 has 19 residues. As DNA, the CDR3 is TGTGCCAGCAGCTCAACTAACCCCATGAGGGACAGGCCGCCCTACGAGCAGTACTTC. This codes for CASSSTNPMRDRPPYEQYF.

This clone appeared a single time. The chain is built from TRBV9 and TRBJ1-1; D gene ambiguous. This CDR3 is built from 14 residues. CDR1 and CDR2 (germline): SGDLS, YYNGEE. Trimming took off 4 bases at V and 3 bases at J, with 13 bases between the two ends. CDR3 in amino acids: CASSPSDRYTEAFF. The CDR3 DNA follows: TGTGCCAGCAGCCCTTCGGACCGCTACACTGAAGCTTTCTTT.

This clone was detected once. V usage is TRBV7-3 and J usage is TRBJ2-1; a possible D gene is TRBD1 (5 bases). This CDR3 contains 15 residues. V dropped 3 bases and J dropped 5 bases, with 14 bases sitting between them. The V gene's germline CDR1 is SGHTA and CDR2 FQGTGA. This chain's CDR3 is CASSLDKNNHNEQFF. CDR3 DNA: TGTGCCAGCAGCTTGGACAAAAACAACCACAATGAGCAGTTCTTC.

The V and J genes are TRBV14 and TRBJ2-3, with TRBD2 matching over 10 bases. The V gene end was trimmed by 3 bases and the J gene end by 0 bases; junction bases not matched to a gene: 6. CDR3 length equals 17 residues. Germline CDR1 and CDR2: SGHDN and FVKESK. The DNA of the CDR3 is TGTGCCAGCAGCCATAGGACTAGCGGCCTTAGCACAGATACGCAGTATTTT. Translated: CASSHRTSGLSTDTQYF.

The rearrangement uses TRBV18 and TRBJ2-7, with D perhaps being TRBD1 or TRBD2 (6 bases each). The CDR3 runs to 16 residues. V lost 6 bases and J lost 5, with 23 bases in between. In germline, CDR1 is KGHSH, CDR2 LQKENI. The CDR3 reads CASSQTPPGAGNEQYF. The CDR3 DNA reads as TGTGCCAGCTCTCAGACCCCCCCGGGGGCGGGTAACGAGCAGTACTTC.

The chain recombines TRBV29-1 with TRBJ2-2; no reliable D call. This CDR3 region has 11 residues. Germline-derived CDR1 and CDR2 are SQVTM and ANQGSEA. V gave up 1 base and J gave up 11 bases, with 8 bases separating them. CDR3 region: CSVEGVSELFF. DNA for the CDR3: TGCAGCGTTGAAGGGGTCTCCGAGCTGTTTTTT.

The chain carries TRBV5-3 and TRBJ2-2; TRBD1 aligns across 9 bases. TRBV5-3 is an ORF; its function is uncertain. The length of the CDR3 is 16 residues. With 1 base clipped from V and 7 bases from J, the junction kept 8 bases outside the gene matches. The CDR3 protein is CARSLLGDRANGELFF. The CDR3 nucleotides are TGTGCCAGAAGCTTGCTTGGGGACAGGGCGAACGGGGAGCTGTTTTTT.

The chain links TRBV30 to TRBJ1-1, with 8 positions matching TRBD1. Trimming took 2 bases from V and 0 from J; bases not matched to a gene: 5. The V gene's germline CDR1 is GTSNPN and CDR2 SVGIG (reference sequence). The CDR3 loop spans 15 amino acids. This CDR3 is CAWSTLTGVNTEAFF. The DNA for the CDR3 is TGTGCCTGGAGTACTTTGACAGGGGTGAACACTGAAGCTTTCTTT.

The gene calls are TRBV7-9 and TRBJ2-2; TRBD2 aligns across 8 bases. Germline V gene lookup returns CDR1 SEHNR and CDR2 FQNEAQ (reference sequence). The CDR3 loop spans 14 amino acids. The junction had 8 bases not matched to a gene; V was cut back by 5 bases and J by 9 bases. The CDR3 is CASSAPSGGRELFF. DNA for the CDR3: TGTGCCAGCAGCGCCCCCAGCGGGGGAAGGGAGCTGTTTTTT.

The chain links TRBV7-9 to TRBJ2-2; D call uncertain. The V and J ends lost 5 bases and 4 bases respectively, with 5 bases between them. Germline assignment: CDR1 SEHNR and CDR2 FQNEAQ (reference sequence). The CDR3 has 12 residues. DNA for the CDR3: TGTGCCAGCAGCACAATCACCGGGGAGCTGTTTTTT. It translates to CASSTITGELFF.

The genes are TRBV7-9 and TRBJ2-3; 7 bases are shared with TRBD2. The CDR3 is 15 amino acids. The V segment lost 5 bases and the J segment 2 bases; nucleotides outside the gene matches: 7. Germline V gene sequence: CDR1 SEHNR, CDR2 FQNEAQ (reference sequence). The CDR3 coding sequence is TGTGCCAGCAGCCCCGGGAGGAGAGCCACAGATACGCAGTATTTT. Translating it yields CASSPGRRATDTQYF.

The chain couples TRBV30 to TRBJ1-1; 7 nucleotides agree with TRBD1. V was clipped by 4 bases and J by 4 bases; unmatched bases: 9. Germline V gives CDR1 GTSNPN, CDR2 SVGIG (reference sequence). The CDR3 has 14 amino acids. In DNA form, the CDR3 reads TGTGCCTGGATCCGTGGACAGGTGGGCACTGAAGCTTTCTTT. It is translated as CAWIRGQVGTEAFF.

CDR3 DNA: TGCGCCAGCAGCTTGGCCGACGGGGGAAATAACTATGGCTACACCTTC. Translated: CASSLADGGNNYGYTF. J is TRBJ1-2 and V is TRBV5-1; perhaps TRBD1 as D (5 bases). The V gene's germline CDR1 is SGHRS and CDR2 YFSETQ. This CDR3 is 16 amino acids long. The V and J ends lost 0 bases and 1 base respectively, with 13 bases between them.

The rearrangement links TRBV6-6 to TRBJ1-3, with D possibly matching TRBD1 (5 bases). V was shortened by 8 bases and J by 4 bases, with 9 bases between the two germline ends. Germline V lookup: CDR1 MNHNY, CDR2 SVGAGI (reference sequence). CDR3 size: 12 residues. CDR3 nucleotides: TGTGCCAGCGGGACGGGGGGAAACACCATATATTTT. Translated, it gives CASGTGGNTIYF.

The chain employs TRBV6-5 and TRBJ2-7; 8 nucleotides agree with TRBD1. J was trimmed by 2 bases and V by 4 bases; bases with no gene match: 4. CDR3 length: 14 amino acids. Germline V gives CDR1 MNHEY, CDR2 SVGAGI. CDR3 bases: TGTGCCAGCAGTTGGGGGACAGGCCCCTACGAGCAGTACTTC. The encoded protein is CASSWGTGPYEQYF.

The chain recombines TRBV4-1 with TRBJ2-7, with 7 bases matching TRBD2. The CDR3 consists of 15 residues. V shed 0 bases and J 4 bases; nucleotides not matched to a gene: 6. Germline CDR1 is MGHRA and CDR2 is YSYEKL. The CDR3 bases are TGCGCCAGCAGCCAAGACCAGGCTAGCGGATACGAGCAGTACTTC. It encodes CASSQDQASGYEQYF.

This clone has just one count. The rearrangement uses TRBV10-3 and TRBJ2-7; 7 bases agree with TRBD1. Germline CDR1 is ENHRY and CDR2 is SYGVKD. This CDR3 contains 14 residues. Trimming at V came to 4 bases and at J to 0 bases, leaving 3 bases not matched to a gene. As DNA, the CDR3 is TGTGCCATCAGTGGGGGACAGAGCTCCTACGAGCAGTACTTC. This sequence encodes CAISGGQSSYEQYF.

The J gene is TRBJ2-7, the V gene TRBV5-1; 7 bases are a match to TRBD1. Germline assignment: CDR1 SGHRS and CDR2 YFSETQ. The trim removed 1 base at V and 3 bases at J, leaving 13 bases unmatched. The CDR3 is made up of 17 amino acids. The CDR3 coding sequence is TGCGCCAGCAGCTTGAAGTTAGGACCGGGACAGTACTACGAGCAGTACTTC. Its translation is CASSLKLGPGQYYEQYF.